Here is one TCR beta chain with its context. Antigen unknown. The PCR had 60 Vbeta and 13 Jbeta primers. Generated by immunoSEQ multiplex PCR, the TCRdb table keeps only in-frame clones and is missing some. The sample includes some 110,000 clones, 75% to 85% of them seen just once. These data are taken from a study of cytomegalovirus exposure and HLA in healthy donors. As for the study in general: The approximately 120 million unique TCR beta sequences, from 150 million to 200 million T cells, were found by an earlier analysis. Notes on the study in general: Researchers reported in a later analysis that a missense DCLRE1C variant was tied to TCR beta V- and J-gene trimming.

The CDR3 spans 13 residues. V lost 3 bases, J lost 7 bases, and 9 bases lay in between. The germline gives CDR1 SNHLY, CDR2 FYNNEI. J is TRBJ1-4 and V is TRBV2; possibly TRBD1 for D (6 bases). The clonotype originates from a man aged 50 or older in good health and CMV-seronegative. Sequenced material: PBMCs. The CDR3, as DNA: TGTGCCAGCAGTGACTCAGGGGCTGAAAAACTGTTTTTT. Translated, it gives CASSDSGAEKLFF.